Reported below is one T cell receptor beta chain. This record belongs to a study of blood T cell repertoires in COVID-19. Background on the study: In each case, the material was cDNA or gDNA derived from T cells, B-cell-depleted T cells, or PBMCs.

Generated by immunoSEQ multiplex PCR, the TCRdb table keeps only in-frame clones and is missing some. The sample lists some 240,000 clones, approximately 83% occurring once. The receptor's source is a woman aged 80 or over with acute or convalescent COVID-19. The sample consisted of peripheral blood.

The CDR3 region has the DNA TGTGCCAGTAGTTCCGACAGGGGACGCGCGGGGGTCGCCAATCAGCCCCAGCATTTT. Translating gives CASSSDRGRAGVANQPQHF. The chain recombines TRBV19 with TRBJ1-5, with TRBD1 identical over 8 bases. The junction had 18 bases not matched to a gene; V was cut back by 5 bases and J by 3 bases. This CDR3 region has 19 residues. CDR1 is LNHDA and CDR2 is SQIVND in the germline V gene (reference sequence).